The entry that follows covers one TCR beta chain sequence. This clonotype was picked up a small number of times. The antigen it binds to is not known. No qualities accompany the bases; no much larger clone lies one base away. This record belongs to a study of CD8 T cells in ankylosing spondylitis (dated by TCRdb to about 2017). As for the study more broadly: To find TCR variants linked to disease, the study profiled T cell receptor beta repertoires in ankylosing spondylitis patients and healthy donors. The full study cohort was made up of approximately 27 ankylosing spondylitis patients and fewer than 120 healthy donors. Peripheral blood was sampled, and synovial fluid was also collected from ankylosing spondylitis patients. General findings and caveats noted by the study authors: Significant enrichment of the disease-linked clones was reported in matched synovial fluid samples from ankylosing spondylitis patients. The disease-linked clones had a CD8+ phenotype and were found at relatively low frequencies in peripheral blood. Some TCR beta motif variants had previously been reported in synovial fluid and blood of reactive arthritis patients, which suggested common disease-initiation mechanisms. A TCR beta motif made up of several highly homologous amino acid variants appeared to be characteristic of blood from ankylosing spondylitis patients.

The sequencing machine was an Illumina HiSeq 2500. TCR beta libraries were prepared by quantitative 5'-RACE with molecular barcodes. Per the authors' processing: To identify disease-linked TCR variants, a new computational method was used, one built on a probabilistic model of VDJ rearrangement. The public reads were quality trimmed at Q25 with fastp and then assembled into clones with MiXCR by TCRdb, keeping productive beta chains. CDR3 protein duplicates are merged, each entry listing the most common genes and DNA. TCRdb's processing, not the authors', yielded these V and J calls. This sample is represented by about 280,000 distinct CDR3 sequences; about 20% of them were singletons. 7.5% to 9.5% of the sample lies in the top ten. A distance of 11 bases separates the germline ends of V and J, which lose 6 bases and 8 bases respectively. Via the germline V gene, CDR1 is SGHRS and CDR2 YFSETQ. The CDR3 goes from the cysteine to the phenylalanine over 11 residues. Left in the record is the CDR3 DNA by itself, 33 bases read in frame from the first base.

The source of this sequence is a male donor with ankylosing spondylitis or in good health (not recorded which). The sequence joins TRBV5-1 to TRBJ1-1; matching of 5 bases hints at TRBD1 as the D gene. Source material: blood, either unsorted or a sorted T cell fraction (not recorded which). The CDR3 reads as follows: CASIQSGEAFF. The DNA sequence is TGCGCCAGCATTCAATCAGGGGAAGCTTTCTTT. Full variable domain (CDR3 extended with the reference TRBV5-1 and TRBJ1-1 proteins): KAGVTQTPRYLIKTRGQQVTLSCSPISGHRSVSWYQQTPGQGLQFLFEYFSETQRNKGNFPGRFSGRQFSNSRSEMNVSTLELGDSALYLCASIQSGEAFFGQGTRLTVV.